This is a list of T cell receptor beta chains from one sample in a study of shared clonotypes between healthy human individuals. Using immunoSEQ multiplex PCR, the repertoire was profiled, and TCRdb retains in-frame clones only, with some absent. The sample holds fewer than 850,000 clones; less than 80% are singletons and the top ten take under 2%. What was sequenced was memory CD4+ T cells sorted from blood. The receptors derive from a woman aged 30 to 39 in good health. Each CDR3 is given with its conserved first and last residue. Fields, in order: V gene, D gene, clone size, J gene, CDR3 DNA, CDR3 protein. D genes are given only for firm matches. Only part of the rows carry a size: once, few, many, or a class if the clone is expanded.

>TRBV5-4|TRBD2|-|TRBJ2-3
TGTGCCAGCAGCTTGGTGTCGGGAGGATCAGATACGCAGTATTTT
CASSLVSGGSDTQYF
>TRBV2|-|-|TRBJ2-7
TGTGCCAGCGCTTCCCAGGACAGTCGCTCCGAGCAGTACTTC
CASASQDSRSEQYF
>TRBV9|TRBD2|-|TRBJ2-1
TGTGCCAGCAGCTTCAGCGTAGCGGGTGAGCAGTTCTTC
CASSFSVAGEQFF
>TRBV7-9|-|-|TRBJ2-5
TGTGCCAGCAGCCAACCGCCGGGAGAGACCCAGTACTTC
CASSQPPGETQYF
>TRBV19|-|few|TRBJ2-5
TGTGCCAGTAGTATCACCGGGGGCGGTAGACAAGAGACCCAGTACTTC
CASSITGGGRQETQYF
>TRBV6-6|TRBD1|-|TRBJ1-1
TGTGCCAGCAGTTACCCCGAGACAGGGGCCGAAGCTTTCTTT
CASSYPETGAEAFF
>TRBV14|-|-|TRBJ2-7
TGTGCCAGCAGCGCCTCATGGCGGGGCTCCGAGCAGTACTTC
CASSASWRGSEQYF
>TRBV6-6|TRBD1|-|TRBJ1-1
TGTGCCAGCACCTTGGGGGGACAGAGGAACACTGAAGCTTTCTTT
CASTLGGQRNTEAFF
>TRBV5-1|TRBD2|-|TRBJ2-1
TGCGCCAGCAGGGATCTAGCGGGAATCAATGAGCAGTTCTTC
CASRDLAGINEQFF
>TRBV29-1|-|-|TRBJ2-6
TGCAGCGCCAGTGGGACCTCTGGGGCCAACGTCCTGACTTTC
CSASGTSGANVLTF
>TRBV19|-|few|TRBJ1-5
TGTGCCAGTAGGACAGGCGGGGGCAATCAGCCCCAGCATTTT
CASRTGGGNQPQHF
>TRBV2|-|-|TRBJ1-1
TGTGCCAGCACCCAGGTAAAGGGGTTAGGCACTGAAGCTTTCTTT
CASTQVKGLGTEAFF
>TRBV15|TRBD2|-|TRBJ2-1
TGTGCCACCAGCAAAAGCGGGGCTTACAATGAGCAGTTCTTC
CATSKSGAYNEQFF
>TRBV15|-|-|TRBJ2-3
TGTGCCACCAGCAGAGAGACCCTGGCTAACACAGATACGCAGTATTTT
CATSRETLANTDTQYF
>TRBV19|TRBD1|few|TRBJ2-5
TGTGCCAGTAGCCTGGGACAGGGGGCATTTGAGACCCAGTACTTC
CASSLGQGAFETQYF
>TRBV11-2|-|-|TRBJ1-1
TGTGCCAGCAGCTTAGGGGTAGGAGGATTTGACACTGAAGCTTTCTTT
CASSLGVGGFDTEAFF
>TRBV4-1|TRBD1|-|TRBJ2-4
TGCGCCAGCAGCCAAGGCCCAACAGGGGGACTAGCCAAAAACATTCAGTACTTC
CASSQGPTGGLAKNIQYF
>TRBV10-3|TRBD2|once|TRBJ2-1
TGTGCCATCAGTGAGTCGACTAGCGGTAACTCCTACAATGAGCAGTTCTTC
CAISESTSGNSYNEQFF
>TRBV7-8|TRBD1|-|TRBJ2-1
TGTGCCAGCAGCTTGACAGGGTATAAGAATGAGCAGTTCTTC
CASSLTGYKNEQFF
>TRBV6-1|TRBD1|-|TRBJ1-1
TGTGCCAGCAGTGTGGCGACAGGGGGCACTGAAGCTTTCTTT
CASSVATGGTEAFF